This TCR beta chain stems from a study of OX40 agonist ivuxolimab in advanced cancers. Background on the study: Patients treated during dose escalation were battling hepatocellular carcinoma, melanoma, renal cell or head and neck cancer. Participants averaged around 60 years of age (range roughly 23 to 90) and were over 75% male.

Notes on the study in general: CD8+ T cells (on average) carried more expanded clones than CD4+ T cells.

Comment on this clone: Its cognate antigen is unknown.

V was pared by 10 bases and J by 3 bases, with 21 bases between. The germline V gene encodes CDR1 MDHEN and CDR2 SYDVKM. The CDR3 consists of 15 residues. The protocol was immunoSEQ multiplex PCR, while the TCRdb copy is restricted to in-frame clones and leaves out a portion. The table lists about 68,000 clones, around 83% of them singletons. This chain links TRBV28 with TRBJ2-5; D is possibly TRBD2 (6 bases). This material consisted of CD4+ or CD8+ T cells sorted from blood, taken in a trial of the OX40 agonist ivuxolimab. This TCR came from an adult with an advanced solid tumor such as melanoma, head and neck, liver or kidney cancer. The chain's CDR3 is CATLARRGMEETQYF. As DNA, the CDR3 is TGTGCCACCTTGGCCCGACGGGGGATGGAAGAGACCCAGTACTTC.